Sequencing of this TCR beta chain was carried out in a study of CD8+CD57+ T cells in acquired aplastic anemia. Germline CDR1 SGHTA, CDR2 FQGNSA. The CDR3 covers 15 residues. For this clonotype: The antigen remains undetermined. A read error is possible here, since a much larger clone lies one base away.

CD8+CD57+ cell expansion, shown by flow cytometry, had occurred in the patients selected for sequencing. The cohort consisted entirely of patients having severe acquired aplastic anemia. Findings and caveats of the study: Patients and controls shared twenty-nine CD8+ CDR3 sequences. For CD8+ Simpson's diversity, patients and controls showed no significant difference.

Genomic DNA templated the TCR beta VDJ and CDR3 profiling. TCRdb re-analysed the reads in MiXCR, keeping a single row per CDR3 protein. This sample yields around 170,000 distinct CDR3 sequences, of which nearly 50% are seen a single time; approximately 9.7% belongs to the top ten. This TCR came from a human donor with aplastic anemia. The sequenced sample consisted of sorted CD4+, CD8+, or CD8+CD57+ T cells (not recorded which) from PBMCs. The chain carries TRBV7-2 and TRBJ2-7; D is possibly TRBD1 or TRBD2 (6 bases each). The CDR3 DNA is TGTGCCTGCAGCGCTTTTACCCCGGGGGCGGGGGAGCAGTACTTC. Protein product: CACSAFTPGAGEQYF.